The clone carrying this T cell receptor beta chain was counted ten times or more. Its antigen is currently unknown. This entry belongs to a study of T cell repertoires in cytomegalovirus infection. Study overall: Recently identified HLA-C-restricted and well-studied HLA-B-restricted CMV epitopes were used. Through public TCR beta signatures, both CMV infection and matching HLA type were indicated.

Study findings and constraints: Cumulative public TCR beta family frequency identified carriers of CMV plus the relevant HLA.

TCRdb reanalysed the reads using MiXCR and keeps one entry per CDR3 protein. The sample lists hundreds of thousands of distinct CDR3 sequences; approximately 33% were seen once. The sequence came from a human donor in good health (CMV status not recorded). Some clones in this sample may be carry-over from other donors' samples. The specimen was cultured PBMCs, collected from culture after CMV antigen stimulation.

The CDR3 DNA reads TGTGCCAGCAGTTGGGTCCGCTTGGGCACAGATACGCAGTATTTT. Amino acid sequence: CASSWVRLGTDTQYF. The chain has TRBV12-3 or TRBV12-4 and TRBJ2-3; D gene ambiguous. V dropped 4 bases and J dropped 1 base, with 12 bases sitting between them. This CDR3 is built from 15 residues.